This entry describes one T cell receptor beta chain. Its antigen is not yet known. No base qualities exist here, and no much larger clone lies one base off it. This entry comes from a study of T cell changes during pregnancy in multiple sclerosis (dated by TCRdb to the late 2010s). Regarding the study in general: The study examined how the T cell repertoire changed over the course of pregnancy in women with multiple sclerosis.

CDR1 and CDR2 were assigned from the germline V gene (reference sequence) as LNHDA and SQIVND. The CDR3 starts with the cysteine, ends with the phenylalanine, and has 15 residues. Only the CDR3 portion is preserved as DNA: 45 bases, with reading frame beginning at the first base. Germline trimming: 8 bases from V, 0 bases from J; junction bases outside gene matches: 5. The library was built by means of the immunoSEQ multiplex PCR assay. Here the immuneACCESS table is served through TCRdb, limited to in-frame sequences with V and J called. Missing clones are a known gap in these copies; in checked studies unresolved V genes cover under half, and the rest lacks a known reason. Present in this sample are fewer than 65,000 clones, about 93% of which were seen just once. The leading ten clones occupy roughly 0.4% of the sample.

The clonotype was recovered from a female donor with multiple sclerosis, enrolled in a pregnancy study. The chain employs TRBV19 and TRBJ1-3; 9 bases in the middle match TRBD1. The sequences come from CD4+ T cells from peripheral blood mononuclear cells, collected after pregnancy. The nucleotide sequence is TGTGCCAGTGAAACAGGGGGCACCTCTGGAAACACCATATATTTT. Translated, it gives CASETGGTSGNTIYF.